This TCR beta chain was identified during a study of blood T cell repertoires in COVID-19. Germline V gene lookup returns CDR1 SNHLY and CDR2 FYNNEI. There are 13 residues in the CDR3. J lost 7 bases, V lost 1 base, and 1 base had no gene match. Clones were read by immunoSEQ multiplex PCR, and TCRdb kept only the in-frame ones, dropping some. The table records 100,000 to 150,000 clones, roughly nine tenths of them present only once. The rearrangement joins TRBV2 to TRBJ1-5, with 7 bases identical to TRBD1. This clonotype originated in a man aged 65 to 85 who had recovered from COVID-19. The sequenced material came from peripheral blood. The CDR3 sequence: CASSEDRGQPQHF. The CDR3 DNA reads as TGTGCCAGCAGTGAAGACAGGGGACAGCCCCAGCATTTT.